The present TCR beta chain was sequenced within a study of Graves' ophthalmopathy and Graves' hyperthyroidism. Study background: Untreated patients at initial diagnosis provided peripheral blood.

This clonotype was found many times. Its target is unknown. Study-wide results and caveats: The blood repertoire also included most expanded thyroid clonotypes above 0.001 frequency. Forecasting of ophthalmopathy progression by the model achieved about 69% sensitivity and approximately 72% specificity.

Amplified TCR beta CDR3 regions were obtained using RNA transcripts as template. Second-round multiplex PCR followed a first-round RT-PCR using HTBI primers. In TCRdb, the multiplex PCR reads were re-called with MiXCR into one record per CDR3 protein. Here the sample spans some 370,000 distinct CDR3 sequences, 17% being singletons. V lost 0 bases and J lost 5, with 11 bases in between. The CDR3 consists of 14 residues. CDR1 SGHVS and CDR2 FQNEAQ come from the germline V gene. Isolation of PBMCs was performed using 7.5 to 10 ml of fresh peripheral blood. The chain combines TRBV7-8 with TRBJ2-7, with D possibly matching TRBD2 (6 bases). The receptor's source is an adult woman with stable Graves' hyperthyroidism. Sequencing input: peripheral blood. CDR3 bases: TGTGCCAGCAGCTTAGCGCAACGGGAGAACGAGCAGTACTTC. Translation gives CASSLAQRENEQYF.